This T cell receptor beta chain was recorded in a study of OX40 agonist ivuxolimab in advanced cancers. Patients with a history of autoimmune disease or on systemic immunosuppression were excluded. At baseline, cycle 4 day 1, and cycle 7 day 1, blood was sampled. CDR3 size: 15 residues. V gave up 2 bases and J gave up 0 bases, with 9 bases separating them. Germline loops: CDR1 WSHSY, CDR2 SAAADI. Profiled with immunoSEQ multiplex PCR; TCRdb holds only in-frame clones, not every one. The table includes more than 45,000 clones, around 82% detected once. The source is an adult with an advanced solid tumor such as melanoma, head and neck, liver or kidney cancer. The material sequenced was CD4+ or CD8+ T cells sorted from blood, taken in a trial of the OX40 agonist ivuxolimab. This chain joins TRBV10-2 and TRBJ2-3; no clear D. In nucleotides, the CDR3 is TGCGCCAGCAGTGAGAGAGGCTTTAGCACAGATACGCAGTATTTT. It is translated as CASSERGFSTDTQYF.